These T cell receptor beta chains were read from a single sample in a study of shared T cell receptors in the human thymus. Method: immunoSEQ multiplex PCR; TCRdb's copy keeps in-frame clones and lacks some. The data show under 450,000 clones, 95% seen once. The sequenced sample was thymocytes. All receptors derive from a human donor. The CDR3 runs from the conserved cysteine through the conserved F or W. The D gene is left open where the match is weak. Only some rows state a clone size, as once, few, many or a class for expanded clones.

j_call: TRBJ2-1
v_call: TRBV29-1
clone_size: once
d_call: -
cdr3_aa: CSVDQRAEAYNEQFF
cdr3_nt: TGCAGCGTTGACCAGAGGGCGGAAGCCTACAATGAGCAGTTCTTC

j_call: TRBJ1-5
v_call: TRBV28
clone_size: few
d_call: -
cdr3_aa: CASSLVQGYQPQHF
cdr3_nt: TGTGCCAGCAGCCTGGTACAGGGTTATCAGCCCCAGCATTTT

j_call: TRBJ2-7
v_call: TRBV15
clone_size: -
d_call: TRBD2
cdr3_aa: CATSRVVGLAGVNAHEQYF
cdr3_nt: TGTGCCACCAGCCGAGTGGTAGGACTAGCGGGAGTTAACGCCCACGAGCAGTACTTC

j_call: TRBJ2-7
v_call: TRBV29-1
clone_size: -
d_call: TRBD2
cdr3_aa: CSTGTSGREPYEQYF
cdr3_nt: TGCAGCACTGGGACTAGCGGGAGGGAGCCCTACGAGCAGTACTTC

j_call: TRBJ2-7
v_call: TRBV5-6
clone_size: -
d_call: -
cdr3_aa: CASSLPPPRGYEQYF
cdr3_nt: TGTGCCAGCAGCTTGCCCCCCCCCAGGGGCTACGAGCAGTACTTC

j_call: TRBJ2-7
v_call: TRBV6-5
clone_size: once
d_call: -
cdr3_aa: CASVGRGYEQYF
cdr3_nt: TGTGCCAGCGTAGGTCGGGGCTACGAGCAGTACTTC

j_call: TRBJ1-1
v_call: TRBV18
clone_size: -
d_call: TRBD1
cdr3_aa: CASTRTGQGEGLNTEAFF
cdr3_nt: TGTGCCAGCACACGAACGGGACAGGGAGAGGGCCTGAACACTGAAGCTTTCTTT

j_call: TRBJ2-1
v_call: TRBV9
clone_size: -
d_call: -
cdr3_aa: CASSERLGPGNEQFF
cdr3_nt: TGTGCCAGCAGCGAACGACTAGGACCGGGCAATGAGCAGTTCTTC

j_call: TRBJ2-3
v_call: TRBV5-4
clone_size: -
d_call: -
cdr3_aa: CASSTPPGADTDTQYF
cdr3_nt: TGTGCCAGCAGCACCCCTCCGGGGGCCGACACAGATACGCAGTATTTT

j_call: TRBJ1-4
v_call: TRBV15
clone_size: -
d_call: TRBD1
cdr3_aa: CATSSPQLMPGQVNEKLFF
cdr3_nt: TGTGCCACCAGCAGCCCCCAACTTATGCCGGGACAGGTGAACGAAAAACTGTTTTTT

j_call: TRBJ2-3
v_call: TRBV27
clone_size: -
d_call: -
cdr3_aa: CASSLRRANTDTQYF
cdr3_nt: TGTGCCAGCAGTTTACGGCGGGCTAACACAGATACGCAGTATTTT

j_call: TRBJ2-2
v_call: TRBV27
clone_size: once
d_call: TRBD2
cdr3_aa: CASSLGLAGGNTGELFF
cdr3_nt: TGTGCCAGCAGTTTAGGGCTAGCGGGAGGTAACACCGGGGAGCTGTTTTTT

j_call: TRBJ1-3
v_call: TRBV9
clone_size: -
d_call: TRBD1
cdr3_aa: CATGQGANGNTIYF
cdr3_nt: TGTGCCACCGGGCAGGGGGCTAATGGAAACACCATATATTTT

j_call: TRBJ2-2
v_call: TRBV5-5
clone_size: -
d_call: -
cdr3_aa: CASSLKFTGELFF
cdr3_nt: TGTGCCAGCAGCCTAAAATTCACCGGGGAGCTGTTTTTT

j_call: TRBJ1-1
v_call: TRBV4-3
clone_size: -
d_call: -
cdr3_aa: CASSQEDAETSNTEAFF
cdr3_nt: TGCGCCAGCAGCCAAGAAGACGCCGAGACGTCGAACACTGAAGCTTTCTTT

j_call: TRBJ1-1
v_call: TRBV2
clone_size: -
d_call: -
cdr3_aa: CASSEARLTWPMNTEAFF
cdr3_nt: TGTGCCAGCAGTGAAGCACGGCTCACCTGGCCGATGAACACTGAAGCTTTCTTT